The clone carrying this T cell receptor (beta chain) was observed once. The V end was cut by 1 base, the J end by 4 bases, with 8 bases between. This CDR3 comprises 13 residues. The data were taken from a study of control samples from healthy donors and cancer patients. Sequenced by immunoSEQ multiplex PCR; TCRdb stores in-frame clones only, minus some. The data contain 110,000 or so clones, roughly nine tenths of them seen just once; the ten biggest clones take up 30% to 50%. The specimen was blood. The rearrangement joins TRBV12-3 or TRBV12-4 to TRBJ2-7; D is unresolved. The sequence came from a man in his forties or fifties in good health. The CDR3 DNA is TGTGCCAGCAGTTTAGGGGGAAAGTACGAGCAGTACTTC. Translating gives CASSLGGKYEQYF.